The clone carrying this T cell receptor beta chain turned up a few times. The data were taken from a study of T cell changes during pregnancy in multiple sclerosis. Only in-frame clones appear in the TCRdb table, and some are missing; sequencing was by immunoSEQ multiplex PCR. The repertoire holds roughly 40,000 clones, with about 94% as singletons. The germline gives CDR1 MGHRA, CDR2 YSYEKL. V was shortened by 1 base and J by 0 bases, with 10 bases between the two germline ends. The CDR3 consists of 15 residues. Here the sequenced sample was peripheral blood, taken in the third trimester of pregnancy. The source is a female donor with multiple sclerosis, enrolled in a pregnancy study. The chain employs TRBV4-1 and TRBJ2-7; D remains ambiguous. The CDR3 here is CASSQVIQDSYEQYF. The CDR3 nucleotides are TGCGCCAGCAGCCAAGTAATCCAGGACTCCTACGAGCAGTACTTC.